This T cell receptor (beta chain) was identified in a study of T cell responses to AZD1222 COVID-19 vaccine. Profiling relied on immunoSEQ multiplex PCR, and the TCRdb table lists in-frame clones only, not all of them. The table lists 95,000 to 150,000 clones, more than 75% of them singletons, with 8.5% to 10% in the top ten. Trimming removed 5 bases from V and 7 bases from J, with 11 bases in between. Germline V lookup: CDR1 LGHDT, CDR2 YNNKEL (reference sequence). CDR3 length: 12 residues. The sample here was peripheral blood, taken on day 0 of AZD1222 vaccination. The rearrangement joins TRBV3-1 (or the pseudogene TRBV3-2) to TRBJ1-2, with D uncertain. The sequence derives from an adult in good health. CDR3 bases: TGTGCCAGCAGCACCGGATTCATTGGCTACACCTTC. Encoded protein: CASSTGFIGYTF.